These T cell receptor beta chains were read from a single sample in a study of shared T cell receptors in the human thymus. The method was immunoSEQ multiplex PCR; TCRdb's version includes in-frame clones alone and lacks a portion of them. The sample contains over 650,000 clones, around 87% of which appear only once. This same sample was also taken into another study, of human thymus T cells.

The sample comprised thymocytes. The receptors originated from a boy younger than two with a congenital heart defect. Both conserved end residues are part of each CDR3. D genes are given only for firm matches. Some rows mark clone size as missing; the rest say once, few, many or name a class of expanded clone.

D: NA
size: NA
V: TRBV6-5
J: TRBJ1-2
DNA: TGTGCCAGCAGTGCTCGTGAACAGGGTACCTATGGCTACACCTTC
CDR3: CASSAREQGTYGYTF

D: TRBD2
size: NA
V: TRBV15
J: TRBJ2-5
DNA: TGTGCCACCAGCAGGGCGGGGGGGGAAGAGACCCAGTACTTC
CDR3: CATSRAGGEETQYF

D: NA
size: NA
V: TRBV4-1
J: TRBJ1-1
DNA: TGCGCCAGCAGCCCCCATCTCGCGGGGGGGCTTGACACTGAAGCTTTCTTT
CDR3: CASSPHLAGGLDTEAFF

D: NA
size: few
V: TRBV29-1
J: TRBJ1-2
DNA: TGCAGCGTACTACTTGAGGGTGGCTACACCTTC
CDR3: CSVLLEGGYTF

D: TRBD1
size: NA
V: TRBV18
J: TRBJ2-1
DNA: TGTGCCAGCTCACCTATCCAGGGACAGGGGTACAATGAGCAGTTCTTC
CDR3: CASSPIQGQGYNEQFF

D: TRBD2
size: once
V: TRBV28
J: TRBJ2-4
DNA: TGTGCCAGCAGTTTAAAGAGGGCTCGTTGGGCTAGCGGGAGAGGGTTAGCCAAAAACATTCAGTACTTC
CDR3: CASSLKRARWASGRGLAKNIQYF

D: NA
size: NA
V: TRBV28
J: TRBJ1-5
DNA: TGTGCCAGCAGGTACAGAAATAGCAATCAGCCCCAGCATTTT
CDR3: CASRYRNSNQPQHF

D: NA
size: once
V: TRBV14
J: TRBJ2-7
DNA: TGTGCCAGCAGCCCACATCTTTTACAGGGTTTTAGTTTCTCACTATGGGAGCAGTACTTC
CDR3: CASSPHLLQGFSFSLWEQYF

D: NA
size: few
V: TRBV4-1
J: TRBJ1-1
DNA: TGCGCCAGCAGCCGGACCGAGACAGCTATGAACACTGAAGCTTTCTTT
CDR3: CASSRTETAMNTEAFF

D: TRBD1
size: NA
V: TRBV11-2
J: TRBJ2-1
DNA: TGTGCCAGCAGCTTTTGGACAGGGGGCTTAGATGAGCAGTTCTTC
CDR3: CASSFWTGGLDEQFF

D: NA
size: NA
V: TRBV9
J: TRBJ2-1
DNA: TGTGCCAGCAGCGTAGGCGACAGGCCTCTTGAGCAGTTCTTC
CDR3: CASSVGDRPLEQFF

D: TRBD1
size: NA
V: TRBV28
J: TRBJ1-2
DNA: TGTGCCAGCAGTCGTACAGGGGTAGGCTACACCTTC
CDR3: CASSRTGVGYTF

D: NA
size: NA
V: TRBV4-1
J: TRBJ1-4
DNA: TGCGCCAGCAGCCAAGTAGGCAGGGCCTCAACTAATGAAAAACTGTTTTTT
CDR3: CASSQVGRASTNEKLFF

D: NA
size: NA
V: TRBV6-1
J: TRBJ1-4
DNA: TGTGCCAGCAGTGTGACTGAGGCAAGTGAAAAACTGTTTTTT
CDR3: CASSVTEASEKLFF

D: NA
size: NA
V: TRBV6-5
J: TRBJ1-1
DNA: TGTGCCAGCAACTTTAAAAATGAAGCTTTCTTT
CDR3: CASNFKNEAFF

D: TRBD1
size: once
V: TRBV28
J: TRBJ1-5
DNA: TGTGCCAGCAGCAAAGGGGACAGGGACAATCAGCCCCAGCATTTT
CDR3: CASSKGDRDNQPQHF